This TCR beta chain was sequenced during a study of blood T cell repertoires in COVID-19. Whole-study context: The United States, Italy and Spain supplied acute and convalescent COVID-19 samples. T cells, B-cell-depleted T cells, or PBMCs provided the cDNA or gDNA that served as material.

The V end lost 1 base, the J end lost 0 bases, and 10 bases lay between the germline ends. CDR1 is SEHNR and CDR2 is FQNEAQ in the germline V gene (reference sequence). The CDR3 length is 15 residues. Some clones are missing from TCRdb's copy, which holds only in-frame ones; the method was immunoSEQ multiplex PCR. The sample includes 55,000 to 90,000 clones, 85% to 90% of them seen just once. Only one count was recorded for this clone. This clonotype was sampled from a woman of 80 years or more with active or convalescent COVID-19. This sequence joins TRBV7-9 and TRBJ2-7; TRBD2 might be the D (5 bases). The source material was peripheral blood. In DNA form, the CDR3 reads TGTGCCAGCAGCTTAGAGAGCGGATACTCCTACGAGCAGTACTTC. This sequence encodes CASSLESGYSYEQYF. Drawing the rest from reference TRBV7-9 and TRBJ2-7, the complete variable domain is DTGVSQNPRHKITKRGQNVTFRCDPISEHNRLYWYRQTLGQGPEFLTYFQNEAQLEKSRLLSDRFSAERPKGSFSTLEIQRTEQGDSAMYLCASSLESGYSYEQYFGPGTRLTVT.